The present TCR beta chain was sequenced within a study of blood T cell repertoires in COVID-19. Looking at the study overall: Acute and convalescent COVID-19 specimens originated in the United States, Italy and Spain.

Per the original methods: Amplification from reference gene primers served as the basis for estimated nucleated cell counts. The assay was immunoSEQ multiplex PCR, and TCRdb's table has in-frame clones only and misses some. V and J calls plus clone size are reproduced from that table; the DNA served to infer D and trimming. Here the sample spans 90,000 to 120,000 clones, about three quarters being singletons. This TCR was sampled from a man aged 65 to 79 with acute or convalescent COVID-19. What was sequenced was peripheral blood.

The CDR3 protein is CASSPPGPGELFF. Written as DNA, the CDR3 is TGTGCCAGCAGTCCGCCGGGTCCCGGGGAGCTGTTTTTT. The rearrangement links TRBV27 to TRBJ2-2; D remains ambiguous. This CDR3 has 13 residues. With 5 bases removed from V and 6 bases from J, the gap between germline ends came to 10 bases. The germline V gene encodes CDR1 MNHEY and CDR2 SMNVEV (reference sequence).